The 20 T cell receptor beta chains reported below all come from one sample, sequenced in a study of blood T cell repertoires in COVID-19 (dated by TCRdb to about 2020). Library preparation employed the immunoSEQ multiplex PCR assay. The clones in this table, taken by TCRdb from immuneACCESS, are in-frame only. Not every clone is retained; where verified, under half of the shortfall comes from an unresolved V gene, and the cause of the rest is unknown. In this sample the table shows about 300,000 clones, roughly 89% of which occur a single time. The ten top clones hold less than 3% of the sample. Sequenced: PBMCs or T cells enriched from blood (not recorded which). These receptors were collected from a woman between 45 and 60 years old who had been exposed to COVID-19.

Written as DNA, the CDR3 is TGTGCCAGCAGCCTAACCGGGACAGGGGGCGATTCACCCCTCCACTTT. Its translation: CASSLTGTGGDSPLHF. The genes are TRBV3-1 (or the pseudogene TRBV3-2) and TRBJ1-6; 12 bases fit TRBD1. V trimming: 4 bases; J trimming: 8 bases; junction bases outside the gene matches: 6. CDR1 is LGHDT, CDR2 YNNKEL, per germline (reference sequence). The length of the CDR3 is 16 residues.

J is TRBJ2-3 and V is TRBV5-1, with 7 bases matching TRBD1. Germline CDR1 and CDR2: SGHRS and YFSETQ. With 1 base clipped from V and 2 bases from J, the junction kept 10 bases outside the gene matches. The CDR3 runs 17 residues. CDR3 in amino acids: CASSLRGMGQNTDTQYF. The CDR3 DNA reads as TGCGCCAGCAGCTTGCGCGGAATGGGACAGAACACAGATACGCAGTATTTT.

The genes are TRBV7-9 and TRBJ2-5, with D perhaps TRBD1 (6 bases). This CDR3 comprises 15 residues. Trimming took 5 bases from V and 3 from J, leaving 16 bases between them. The germline V gene has CDR1 SEHNR and CDR2 FQNEAQ (reference sequence). The CDR3 sequence: CASSPIRTAKETQYF. The CDR3 region has the DNA TGTGCCAGCAGCCCTATTCGGACAGCGAAAGAGACCCAGTACTTC.

The V gene is TRBV5-1, the J gene TRBJ1-1, with 8 bases aligning to TRBD1. Germline-derived CDR1 and CDR2 are SGHRS and YFSETQ. Trimming at V came to 4 bases and at J to 10 bases, leaving 6 bases not matched to a gene. This CDR3 contains 12 residues. As DNA, the CDR3 is TGCGCCAGCAGCCATGACAGGGGTCGAGCTTTCTTT. It specifies CASSHDRGRAFF.

V usage is TRBV5-8 and J usage is TRBJ1-1; tentative D call: TRBD1 (5 bases). Germline V gene lookup returns CDR1 SGHTS and CDR2 YDEGEE. The ends were cut back, 4 bases at V and 0 bases at J, with 19 bases in the middle. The CDR3 consists of 17 residues. Here the CDR3 reads CASSRHRRQILNTEAFF. CDR3 DNA: TGTGCCAGCAGCCGACATCGTAGACAGATATTGAACACTGAAGCTTTCTTT. Supplemented by reference TRBV5-8 and TRBJ1-1, the full variable domain reads EAGVTQSPTHLIKTRGQQATLRCSPISGHTSVYWYQQALGLGLQFLLWYDEGEERNRGNFPPRFSGRQFPNYSSELNVNALELEDSALYLCASSRHRRQILNTEAFFGQGTRLTVV.

The CDR3 is CASSLVGGLGGFF. The CDR3 DNA sequence: TGTGCCAGCAGCTTGGTGGGAGGGCTTGGGGGATTCTTC. The chain recombines TRBV5-6 with TRBJ2-1, with 7 bases that match TRBD2. CDR3 length: 13 amino acids. Germline trimming cut 0 bases from V and 16 bases from J; bases unmatched to any gene: 10. CDR1 and CDR2 (germline): SGHDT, YYEEEE.

This chain links TRBV6-1 with TRBJ2-1; 10 bases are a match to TRBD2. Germline V gene sequence: CDR1 MNHNS, CDR2 SASEGT. The V and J ends lost 2 bases and 4 bases, in that order; junction bases with no gene match: 2. The CDR3 covers 15 residues. In nucleotides, the CDR3 is TGTGCCAGCAGTGAATTTAGCGGGGGGTACAATGAGCAGTTCTTC. It specifies CASSEFSGGYNEQFF.

The V call is TRBV2, the J call TRBJ2-7, with 7 bases fitting TRBD1. Germline V gene data show CDR1 as SNHLY and CDR2 as FYNNEI. The CDR3 totals 14 residues. The J segment lost 0 bases and the V segment lost 5 bases, leaving 4 bases of the junction unmatched. CDR3 in amino acids: CASSTGTVSYEQYF. The CDR3 DNA sequence: TGTGCCAGCAGTACCGGGACAGTCTCCTACGAGCAGTACTTC.

J is TRBJ2-3 and V is TRBV29-1; 9 bases agree with TRBD1. CDR1 SQVTM and CDR2 ANQGSEA come from the germline V gene. The CDR3 totals 19 residues. V shed 4 bases, J shed 0 bases, and the junction held 17 bases outside the gene matches. CDR3 DNA sequence: TGCAGCGTTGCCGGGTGGGAGGGCACAGGGGGCCCTAGCACAGATACGCAGTATTTT. It specifies CSVAGWEGTGGPSTDTQYF.

The V call is TRBV28, the J call TRBJ1-3, with D maybe TRBD1 (6 bases). Germline CDR1 MDHEN, CDR2 SYDVKM. V lost 4 bases and J lost 1, with 14 bases in between. The CDR3 sequence is 16 residues long. CDR3 protein: CASSSPLQGSGNTIYF. The CDR3 DNA follows: TGTGCCAGCAGTTCCCCCCTACAGGGATCTGGAAACACCATATATTTT.

This clone was recorded once. The chain has TRBV7-9 and TRBJ1-2; 9 positions agree with TRBD1. J was trimmed by 10 bases and V by 0 bases; bases with no gene match: 6. This CDR3 has 14 amino acids. The germline gives CDR1 SEHNR, CDR2 FQNEAQ (reference sequence). The CDR3 reads CASSLAGGQGIYTF. CDR3 DNA sequence: TGTGCCAGCAGCTTAGCAGGAGGACAGGGGATCTACACCTTC.

The chain employs TRBV4-1 and TRBJ1-5, with 7 bases lining up with TRBD1. There are 15 residues in the CDR3. The germline gives CDR1 MGHRA, CDR2 YSYEKL. With V trimmed by 3 bases and J by 9 bases, 11 bases remained unmatched. The CDR3 DNA is TGCGCCAGCAGCCAGGAGCGACAGGGCCGAGGGCCCCAGCATTTT. It yields the protein CASSQERQGRGPQHF.

This chain connects TRBV6-5 to TRBJ1-2; D ambiguous. Trimming took 6 bases from V and 0 from J, leaving 8 bases between them. The CDR3 covers 13 residues. Germline values: CDR1 MNHEY, CDR2 SVGAGI. The CDR3 is CASRVTANYGYTF. For the CDR3, the DNA is TGTGCCAGCAGAGTAACAGCTAACTATGGCTACACCTTC.

The chain combines TRBV7-2 with TRBJ1-2, with D perhaps TRBD1 (6 bases). V lost 1 base and J lost 9, with 15 bases in between. Germline CDR1 is SGHTA and CDR2 is FQGNSA. CDR3 size: 14 residues. The chain's CDR3 is CASSLGNRDFSYTF. As DNA, the CDR3 is TGTGCCAGCAGCTTAGGGAACAGGGATTTTAGCTACACCTTC.

The sample holds a few counts of this clone. The rearrangement links TRBV19 to TRBJ2-7, with 10 bases aligning to TRBD1. This CDR3 is built from 15 residues. The V segment lost 3 bases and the J segment 2 bases; nucleotides outside the gene matches: 4. Germline-derived CDR1 and CDR2 are LNHDA and SQIVND (reference sequence). The CDR3 sequence: CASSIRTGGPYEQYF. CDR3 in DNA: TGTGCCAGTAGTATCAGGACAGGGGGGCCCTACGAGCAGTACTTC.

The J gene is TRBJ2-3, the V gene TRBV18; TRBD1 is a possible D gene (5 bases). CDR1 and CDR2 from the germline V gene are KGHSH and LQKENI. CDR3 length: 15 residues. V shed 3 bases and J shed 0 bases, with 10 bases lying between them. CDR3 amino acids: CASSPGHDSTDTQYF. CDR3 coding DNA: TGTGCCAGCTCACCCGGACACGATAGCACAGATACGCAGTATTTT. Full variable domain (missing parts from reference TRBV18 and TRBJ2-3): NAGVMQNPRHLVRRRGQEARLRCSPMKGHSHVYWYRQLPEEGLKFMVYLQKENIIDESGMPKERFSAEFPKEGPSILRIQQVVRGDSAAYFCASSPGHDSTDTQYFGPGTRLTVL.

The chain is built from TRBV4-1 and TRBJ1-2; TRBD1 is a possible D gene (6 bases). V was cut by 0 bases and J by 3 bases, with 11 bases left in between. Germline values: CDR1 MGHRA, CDR2 YSYEKL. The CDR3 has 15 amino acids. CDR3 bases: TGCGCCAGCAGCCAAGAAGGCAGGACAGACTATGGCTACACCTTC. As protein: CASSQEGRTDYGYTF.

In its sample, this clone was seen once. J is TRBJ1-2 and V is TRBV3-1 (or the pseudogene TRBV3-2); the D is unclear. The CDR3 is made up of 13 amino acids. CDR1 is LGHDT, CDR2 YNNKEL, per germline (reference sequence). V shed 2 bases and J shed 4 bases, with 8 bases lying between them. The CDR3 here is CASSQQEGYGYTF. CDR3 coding DNA: TGTGCCAGCAGCCAACAGGAGGGCTATGGCTACACCTTC.

The CDR3: CASSSSGFAYGYTF. The CDR3 coding sequence is TGTGCCAGCAGTTCTTCAGGCTTTGCCTATGGCTACACCTTC. The chain carries TRBV28 and TRBJ1-2, with unresolved D. Germline CDR1 is MDHEN and CDR2 is SYDVKM. The ends were cut back, 4 bases at V and 4 bases at J, with 13 bases in the middle. The CDR3 totals 14 residues.

A note on this clone: The sample carries other DNA sequences with the same CDR3. This CDR3 reads CASSQEMGLSSYEQYF. CDR3 in DNA: TGTGCCAGCAGCCAGGAAATGGGGCTGAGCTCCTACGAGCAGTACTTC. This chain joins TRBV4-2 and TRBJ2-7, with TRBD1 as a possible D gene (5 bases). CDR1 and CDR2 from the germline V gene are LGHNA and YNFKEQ. The ends were cut back, 3 bases at V and 0 bases at J, with 15 bases in the middle. The length of the CDR3 is 16 residues.